These 20 T cell receptor beta chains share one sample of origin, sequenced in a study of spatial heterogeneity in lung cancer. Whole-study findings and limits: Expanded intratumoral alpha and beta TCR counts tracked tumor mutation counts.

Time point in this sample: sample taken at primary tumor resection. TCRdb itself ran the 5' RACE reads through MiXCR, one entry per CDR3 protein. The data hold around 9,900 distinct CDR3 sequences, with 5% to 7% observed a single time. Their cognate antigens are unknown. Sequences were derived from lung tumor tissue, sampled at surgery. The source is a female donor with early-stage non-small cell lung cancer.

This clonotype was counted ten times or more. This chain links TRBV7-9 with TRBJ2-3; D is uncertain. CDR1 is SEHNR and CDR2 is FQNEAQ in the germline V gene (reference sequence). The CDR3 contains 16 residues. The V end lost 5 bases, the J end lost 4 bases, and 19 bases lay between the germline ends. The CDR3 spells CASSPDLINYADTQYF. In nucleotides, the CDR3 is TGTGCCAGCAGCCCGGACCTAATAAACTATGCAGATACGCAGTATTTT.

A few counts support this clonotype. This chain connects TRBV11-1 to TRBJ1-5; no definite D call. Germline CDR1 is SGHAT and CDR2 is FQDESV (reference sequence). The ends were cut back, 1 base at V and 6 bases at J, with 7 bases in the middle. CDR3 length: 13 residues. The CDR3 DNA is TGTGCCAGCAGCTTAGAGTTGGGTCAGCCCCAGCATTTT. Protein: CASSLELGQPQHF.

This clonotype was recorded at least ten times. The chain recombines TRBV19 with TRBJ1-2; D remains ambiguous. Trimming took 7 bases from V and 5 from J, leaving 8 bases between them. The CDR3 covers 11 residues. CDR1 and CDR2 (germline): LNHDA, SQIVND (reference sequence). The CDR3 DNA reads as TGTGCCAGTACGTCCGGGTATGGCTACACCTTC. This codes for CASTSGYGYTF.

This clonotype is judged large. The chain uses TRBV6-1 and TRBJ2-4, with D tentatively TRBD2 (5 bases). The V end lost 4 bases, the J end lost 6 bases, and 13 bases lay between the germline ends. Germline-derived CDR1 and CDR2 are MNHNS and SASEGT. The CDR3 loop spans 14 amino acids. The CDR3 sequence is CASSAGELINIQYF. DNA for the CDR3: TGTGCCAGCAGTGCCGGGGAATTGATAAACATTCAGTACTTC.

At least ten counts were recorded for this clonotype. This rearrangement joins TRBV6-5 to TRBJ1-4, with D possibly TRBD1 on 5 matching bases. V was pared by 6 bases and J by 0 bases, with 11 bases between. Germline values: CDR1 MNHEY, CDR2 SVGAGI. This CDR3 region has 15 residues. Here the CDR3 DNA reads TGTGCCAGCAGGTCCTGGGGGGCAACTAATGAAAAACTGTTTTTT. The encoded protein is CASRSWGATNEKLFF.

This clonotype is medium-sized (0.01 to 0.1%) by share. This chain joins TRBV2 and TRBJ1-2, with a weak D call TRBD1 (5 bases). The germline V gene encodes CDR1 SNHLY and CDR2 FYNNEI. The V gene lost 3 bases and the J gene lost 5 bases, with 13 bases spanning the gap. The CDR3 is 14 amino acids. This chain's CDR3 is CASSEAGPLYGYTF. CDR3 coding DNA: TGTGCCAGCAGTGAGGCAGGGCCCCTTTATGGCTACACCTTC.

The sample holds many counts of this clonotype. The rearrangement uses TRBV5-1 and TRBJ2-7, with D possibly being TRBD2 (5 bases). CDR3 length: 14 residues. V was trimmed by 1 base and J by 0 bases, leaving 8 bases between them. CDR1 is SGHRS, CDR2 YFSETQ, per germline. The CDR3 region is CASSLQAGSYEQYF. The CDR3 bases are TGCGCCAGCAGCTTGCAGGCGGGCTCCTACGAGCAGTACTTC.

Many counts were recorded for this clonotype. The chain combines TRBV30 with TRBJ2-7; weak D call: TRBD2 (6 bases). Looked up from germline, CDR1 is GTSNPN and CDR2 is SVGIG (reference sequence). This CDR3 region has 11 residues. Trimming left V 4 bases short and J 6 bases short, with 10 bases between. Written as DNA, the CDR3 is TGTGCCTGGAACGCCGGGGGCGAGCAGTACTTC. It yields the protein CAWNAGGEQYF.

The V call is TRBV4-1, the J call TRBJ2-7, with a tentative D call TRBD2 (6 bases). With 5 bases removed from V and 9 bases from J, the gap between germline ends came to 11 bases. This CDR3 spans 11 amino acids. Looked up from germline, CDR1 is MGHRA and CDR2 is YSYEKL. CDR3 nucleotide sequence: TGCGCCAGCAGCGGAGGGACGGGGCAGTACTTC. It specifies CASSGGTGQYF.

The table lists this clonotype with many counts. The V call is TRBV29-1, the J call TRBJ1-2; no definite D call. The CDR3 consists of 12 residues. The germline V and J ends were trimmed by 7 bases and 5 bases, with 14 bases remaining between them. Germline V gene lookup returns CDR1 SQVTM and CDR2 ANQGSEA. CDR3 sequence (DNA): TGCAGCGCGGACTCTGGGCGGTATGGCTACACCTTC. Its translation: CSADSGRYGYTF.

At least ten counts were recorded for this clonotype. The rearrangement uses TRBV6-2 or TRBV6-3 and TRBJ1-1; 7 nucleotides match TRBD1. The length of the CDR3 is 12 residues. Trimming removed 5 bases from V and 11 bases from J; junction bases left unmatched: 8. In germline, CDR1 is MNHEY, CDR2 SVGEGT. CDR3 region: CASSQGGLRAFF. In DNA form, the CDR3 reads TGTGCCAGCAGTCAGGGGGGCTTGCGGGCTTTCTTT.

The chain links TRBV4-2 to TRBJ1-6; 9 bases align to TRBD1. Germline CDR1 is LGHNA and CDR2 is YNFKEQ. CDR3 length equals 17 residues. V gave up 4 bases and J gave up 7 bases; unmatched junction bases: 11. CDR3: CASSRSRDRDRNSPLHF. Written as DNA, the CDR3 is TGTGCCAGCAGCCGATCCCGGGACAGGGATCGGAATTCACCCCTCCACTTT.

This clonotype was found many times. J is TRBJ2-5 and V is TRBV6-5; D unresolved. This CDR3 is built from 12 residues. Per germline, CDR1 MNHEY and CDR2 SVGAGI. Trimming shortened V by 6 bases and J by 2 bases, and 7 bases separated the two germline ends. The CDR3 protein is CASRYRQETQYF. For the CDR3, the DNA is TGTGCCAGCAGATACCGTCAAGAGACCCAGTACTTC.

This clonotype was seen ten or more times. Here the CDR3 reads CSVEVNTEAFF. CDR3 nucleotide sequence: TGCAGCGTTGAAGTAAACACTGAAGCTTTCTTT. The V call is TRBV29-1, the J call TRBJ1-1; unclear D gene. The CDR3 is 11 amino acids. The V end lost 1 base, the J end lost 2 bases, and 2 bases lay between the germline ends. Germline loops: CDR1 SQVTM, CDR2 ANQGSEA.

This clonotype was recorded at least ten times. The J gene is TRBJ2-5, the V gene TRBV6-5, with D tentatively TRBD2 (8 bases). CDR3 length: 15 amino acids. CDR1 is MNHEY and CDR2 is SVGAGI in the germline V gene. V was pared by 7 bases and J by 7 bases, with 22 bases between. Written as DNA, the CDR3 is TGTGCCAGCACTCAGGGGGTAGCGGGAATTGGGACCCAGTACTTC. Amino acids: CASTQGVAGIGTQYF.

Concerning this clonotype: This may come from a read error, since a much larger clone is one base off. The conserved phenylalanine or tryptophan normally closing the CDR3 is absent here, so this likely arose from a read error. The rearrangement uses TRBV6-2 or TRBV6-3 and TRBJ2-1, with D possibly being TRBD1 (6 bases). This CDR3 has 15 residues. CDR1 is MNHEY, CDR2 SVGEGT, per germline. V lost 2 bases and J 2 bases, leaving 10 bases between the germline ends. CDR3 sequence reads: CASSYRAGAYNEQFS. In nucleotides, the CDR3 is TGTGCCAGCAGTTACCGGGCAGGGGCCTACAATGAGCAGTTCTCC.

The sample holds many counts of this clonotype. V is TRBV7-9 and J is TRBJ2-1; 8 bases are shared with TRBD2. V was pared by 3 bases and J by 1 base, with 2 bases of the junction left unmatched. The CDR3 sequence is 15 residues long. CDR1 is SEHNR, CDR2 FQNEAQ, per germline (reference sequence). The CDR3 reads CASSFAGGSYNEQFF. The CDR3 DNA is TGTGCCAGCAGCTTCGCGGGAGGATCCTACAATGAGCAGTTCTTC.

This clonotype was detected many times. The rearrangement joins TRBV15 to TRBJ2-3; D remains unclear. The CDR3 runs to 15 residues. CDR1 is LNHNV and CDR2 is YYDKDF in the germline V gene (reference sequence). V was clipped by 0 bases and J by 5 bases, with 12 bases between them. The CDR3 is CATSRDSTTLDTQYF. DNA of the CDR3: TGTGCCACCAGCAGAGATTCTACAACTTTAGATACGCAGTATTTT.

The chain is built from TRBV29-1 and TRBJ2-6; D is unresolved. Germline assignment: CDR1 SQVTM and CDR2 ANQGSEA. This CDR3 has 14 residues. Trimming took off 0 bases at V and 1 base at J, with 4 bases between the two ends. The CDR3 spells CSVEELSGANVLTF. CDR3 DNA: TGCAGCGTTGAAGAACTGTCTGGGGCCAACGTCCTGACTTTC. The entire variable domain, with the rest obtained from reference TRBV29-1 and TRBJ2-6, is as follows: SAVISQKPSRDICQRGTSLTIQCQVDSQVTMMFWYRQQPGQSLTLIATANQGSEATYESGFVIDKFPISRPNLTFSTLTVSNMSPEDSSIYLCSVEELSGANVLTFGAGSRLTVL.

This clonotype has ten or more counts. The chain links TRBV11-3 to TRBJ2-1; 11 positions match TRBD2. This CDR3 spans 15 amino acids. The V gene end was trimmed by 5 bases and the J gene end by 4 bases; junction bases not matched to a gene: 4. Germline V gives CDR1 SGHNT, CDR2 YENEEA. Here the CDR3 reads CASSRGTSGYNEQFF. The CDR3 coding sequence is TGTGCCAGCAGCCGGGGGACTAGCGGTTACAATGAGCAGTTCTTC.